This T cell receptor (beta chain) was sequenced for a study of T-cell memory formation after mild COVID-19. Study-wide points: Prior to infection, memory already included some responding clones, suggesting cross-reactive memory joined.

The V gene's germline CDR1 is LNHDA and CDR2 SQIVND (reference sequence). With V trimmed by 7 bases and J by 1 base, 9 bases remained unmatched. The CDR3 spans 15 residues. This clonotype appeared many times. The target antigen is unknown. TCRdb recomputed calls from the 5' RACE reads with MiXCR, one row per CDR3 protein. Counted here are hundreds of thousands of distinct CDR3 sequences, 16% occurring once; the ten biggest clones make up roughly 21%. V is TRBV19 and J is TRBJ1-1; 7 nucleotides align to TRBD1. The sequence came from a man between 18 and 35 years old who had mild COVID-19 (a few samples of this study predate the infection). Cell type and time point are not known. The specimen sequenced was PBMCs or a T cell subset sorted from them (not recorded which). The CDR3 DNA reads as TGTGCCAGTAACTCGCGGGACAGAGGGAACACTGAAGCTTTCTTT. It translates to CASNSRDRGNTEAFF.